This TCR beta chain emerged from a study of CD8+ T cells in alopecia areata listed by TCRdb under 2018. General notes on the study: Treated patients were enrolled in an open-label pilot trial of oral tofacitinib at 5 to 10 mg twice daily for moderate-to-severe alopecia areata. Tofacitinib was administered for 6 to 18 months, and 6 months of follow-up off drug were then conducted to assess delayed response and recurrence. Tofacitinib-treated patients had biopsies at baseline and at 4 and 24 weeks of treatment, with a later scalp biopsy in several patients. High-throughput TCRbeta sequencing was used to examine T cell clonal expansion in alopecia areata in both the C3H/HeJ mouse model and human patients. immunoSEQ multiplex PCR using 35 Vbeta forward primers and 13 Jbeta reverse primers was used to amplify TCRbeta CDR3 regions. In humans, TCRbeta sequencing was performed on scalp tissue and on sorted CD4+ and CD8+ peripheral blood T cells from healthy controls and from patients with patchy or totalis/universalis alopecia areata. Clonality in the scalp was compared among normal scalp (n=4), patchy alopecia areata scalp (n=8), and alopecia totalis/universalis scalp (n=8). RNA came from the PAXgene miRNA kit for fixed scalp, the miRNeasy kit for PBMCs, and the RNeasy kit for mouse skin. Study-level results and caveats: TCR sequences shared between patients were less clear than in mice, possibly partly because of HLA diversity in the patient population. Unlike mouse skin, which is dominated by gammadelta T cells, normal human skin has resident alphabeta T cells that are also sequenced, and this complicates analysis of the scalp TCR repertoire. Lesional scalp, especially in alopecia totalis/universalis, showed higher clonality and more expanded CD8+ clones than normal scalp, suggesting antigenic drive.

Comment on this clone: Its antigen is currently not known. Base qualities were left out, and no much larger clone turns up one base away.

The CDR3 measures 13 amino acids from cysteine to phenylalanine. The retained sequence is limited to the CDR3, 39 bases, with the frame set at the first base. The germline V gene sets CDR1 to SQVTM and CDR2 to ANQGSEA. The V end loses 2 bases and the J end loses 3 bases, and a stretch of 5 bases separates them. The protocol used for the library was the immunoSEQ multiplex PCR assay. RNA was extracted from all samples and reverse transcribed into cDNA, which served as template for TCR sequencing. First-strand cDNA was synthesized with SuperScript III using a 2:1 mix of oligo-dT and random hexamers. Amplification bias was assessed with a synthetic immune receptor repertoire, and residual bias was removed computationally. The published analysis was carried out like this. Raw reads were preprocessed to remove errors, and CDR3 was defined according to IMGT conventions as the region from the conserved cysteine to phenylalanine. Clonality was calculated as 1 minus Shannon entropy normalized by log2 of the number of productive unique TCRs. Scalp TCRbeta sequences were cross-referenced with sorted blood CD4 and CD8 repertoires so that the CD4 or CD8 identity of scalp clones could be inferred. Held by TCRdb, this immuneACCESS table contains in-frame sequences only and omits some clones. Under half of the omission traces to an unresolved V gene where checked; the cause of the rest is unknown. V, J and clone size reflect that table, while D and trimming were determined from the DNA. The sample contains 200,000 to 250,000 clones, 57% of them found a single time. The ten largest make up 0.45% of the sample.

Interpreted using the paper, the time point label stands for: baseline before oral tofacitinib. Lesional scalp punch biopsies and peripheral blood were collected from alopecia areata patients. PBMCs were isolated by density centrifugation and stained for CD3, CD4 and CD8, and CD4+ and CD8+ T cells were sorted on a FACSAria. Here the chain combines TRBV29-1 and TRBJ1-6, with no confident D gene call. Sample: CD4+ T cells sorted from blood, taken at week 0. The clonotype originates from a human donor with alopecia areata. CDR3 region: CSVELDYNSPLHF. In nucleotides, the sequence is TGCAGCGTTGAACTGGACTATAATTCACCCCTCCACTTT.